This is a list of T cell receptor beta chains from one sample in a study of tumor-infiltrating lymphocytes in primary liver carcinoma. TCRdb reprocessed the multiplex PCR reads with MiXCR, giving one entry per CDR3 protein. The sample lists about 21,000 distinct CDR3 sequences, around three quarters occurring once. The specimen sequenced was liver tumor tissue from sampling region 1. Receptors originate from a man between 35 and 55 years old with primary liver carcinoma and hepatitis B virus infection. The CDR3 runs from the conserved cysteine through the conserved F or W. D genes are given only for firm matches. Size is stated for part of the rows, as once, few or many counts, or as a class when the clone is expanded.

j_call v_call d_call clone_size cdr3_nt cdr3_aa
TRBJ2-5 TRBV6-2/TRBV6-3 TRBD2 many TGTGCCAGCAGCCAAAGCGGGAGTTCGAAGACCCAGTACTTC CASSQSGSSKTQYF
TRBJ2-5 TRBV11-2 . . TGCGCCAGCAGCCAAGCTCCTGGCGGAGGGAAAGAGACACAGTACTTC CASSQAPGGGKETQYF
TRBJ2-7 TRBV10-2 . . TGCGCCAGCAGTGAACGACATAGAAATTACGAGCAGTACTTC CASSERHRNYEQYF
TRBJ2-5 TRBV12-3/TRBV12-4 . . TGTGCCAGCAGCACCTACCCCGGGAGCGAAAAGATCCAGTACTTC CASSTYPGSEKIQYF
TRBJ1-5 TRBV6-2/TRBV6-3 . . TGTGCCAGCGACAATCGGGGAGGGAACCATCAGGCCCAGCATTTT CASDNRGGNHQAQHF
TRBJ2-2 TRBV4-1 TRBD2 . TGCGACAGCAACCGCGAGCCGGGACTAAGGACCGGGGAGCTGTTTTTT CDSNREPGLRTGELFF
TRBJ2-2 TRBV7-9 . . TGTGCCAGCAGCCACTTAGGGAGAAGCACCGGGGAGCTTTTTTTT CASSHLGRSTGELFF
TRBJ2-1 TRBV10-3 . medium-sized TGTGCCATCAGTGAGCGGGACGACGGGGAGCAGTTCTTC CAISERDDGEQFF
TRBJ2-7 TRBV4-3 . . TGCGCCAGTAGCCAAGATTGGGAGACTCCTTACGAGCAGTACTTC CASSQDWETPYEQYF
TRBJ2-7 TRBV12-3/TRBV12-4 . . TGTGCTTGCAGTTTAGGGCTACCCGGCTACGAGCAGTACTTC CACSLGLPGYEQYF
TRBJ2-1 TRBV6-2/TRBV6-3 . medium-sized TGTGCCAGCAGTTACGAGGTTTACAATGAGCAGTTCTTC CASSYEVYNEQFF
TRBJ1-2 TRBV7-9 . . TGTGCCAGCAGCCCCGAGGGCGGGCTGTCCCAATATGGCCACACCTTC CASSPEGGLSQYGHTF
TRBJ2-7 TRBV29-1 . . TGCAGCACCAGGGTAATGGACGAACAGTACTTC CSTRVMDEQYF
TRBJ2-5 TRBV7-8 TRBD1 . TGTGCCAGCAGCTCAAACACACAGGGGGTAGAGACCCAGTACTTC CASSSNTQGVETQYF
TRBJ2-5 TRBV6-1 TRBD1 few TGCGCCAGAAGCACCTACGGGACAGGGAGAAAGACCCAGTACTTC CARSTYGTGRKTQYF
TRBJ2-1 TRBV13 . . TGTATCAGCAGCCCCGGGACTGTGCAAAATGAGCAGTTCTTC CISSPGTVQNEQFF
TRBJ2-3 TRBV10-3 . . TGTGCCATCGGGGCAGGAGCTAGCACAGATATGCAGTATTTT CAIGAGASTDMQYF
TRBJ2-7 TRBV6-6 . . TGTGCCAGCAGTCACCACACCTACGGGAGCTACGAGCAGTACTTC CASSHHTYGSYEQYF
TRBJ2-3 TRBV6-2/TRBV6-3 TRBD2 . TGTGCCAGGAGCTTCCTCCGACTAGCGGGAGCGGGAGCAGATACGCAGTATTTT CARSFLRLAGAGADTQYF
TRBJ2-1 TRBV6-5 TRBD2 few TGTGCCATCGGGGGAGGGACTAGTAAGTTCTTC CAIGGGTSKFF
TRBJ2-7 TRBV11-3 . . TGTACCAACCAACTGTTGACTTACGAGCAGTACTTC CTNQLLTYEQYF
TRBJ1-6 TRBV6-5 . . . CASSYWGIGTVGSPLKF